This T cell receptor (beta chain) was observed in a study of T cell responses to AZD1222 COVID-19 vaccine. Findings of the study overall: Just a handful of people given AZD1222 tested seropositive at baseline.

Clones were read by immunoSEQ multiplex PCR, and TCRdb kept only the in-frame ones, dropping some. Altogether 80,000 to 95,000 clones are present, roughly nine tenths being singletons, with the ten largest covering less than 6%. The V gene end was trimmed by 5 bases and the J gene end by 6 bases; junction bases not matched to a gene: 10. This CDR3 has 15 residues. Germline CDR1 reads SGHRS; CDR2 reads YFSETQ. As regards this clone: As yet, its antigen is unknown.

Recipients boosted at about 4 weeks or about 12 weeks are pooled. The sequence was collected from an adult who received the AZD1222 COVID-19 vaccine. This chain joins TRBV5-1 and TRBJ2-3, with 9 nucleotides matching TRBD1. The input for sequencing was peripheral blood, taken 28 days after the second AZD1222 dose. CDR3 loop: CASRPQGASPDTQYF. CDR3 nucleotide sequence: TGCGCCAGCAGACCACAGGGGGCTTCTCCGGATACGCAGTATTTT.